This TCR beta chain was sequenced for a study of T cell responses to AZD1222 COVID-19 vaccine (dated by TCRdb to the early 2020s). About the full investigation: AZD1222 recipients whose second dose came at about 4 weeks and those whose second dose came at about 12 weeks were combined into one group, since spike-specific TCR depth and breadth did not differ between the two schedules. A total of around 240 trial participants underwent TCR sequencing, of whom 200 to 220 had received two doses of AZD1222 and roughly 26 had received two doses of the MenACWY control vaccine. Trial participants were enrolled into age subgroups of 18-55, 56-69 and 70-plus years, which contained about 150, 27 and 61 TCR-sequenced participants, respectively. The study at large found these results: In the small 56-69-year group, the increase in depth fell short of significance, most likely because of low power. CD4 TCRs associated with the vaccine covered the entire spike protein, and the dominant responses were in regions 160-218 and 743-854. Epitopes outside the regions mutated in the B.1.351 and B.1.1.7 variants were reportedly recognized by nearly half of the unique spike-specific TCRs. Participants were mostly white British, with more females than males. The authors suggested clonal diversity may have been underestimated. Only 5 to 7 AZD1222 recipients were SARS-CoV-2 seropositive at baseline, limiting conclusions about previously exposed vaccinees. A significant rise in spike-specific TCR breadth and depth was observed after two AZD1222 doses relative to day 0 and relative to MenACWY recipients. Because no samples from the day 14 peak response were available, repertoires could be characterized only after the peak T cell response.

V loses 1 base of germline sequence and J loses 9 bases, and the interval between the two ends is 10 bases. The germline V gene (reference sequence) sets CDR1 to GTSNPN and CDR2 to SVGIG. From cysteine to phenylalanine, the CDR3 is 11 amino acids long. CDR3 DNA only is kept here, 33 bases in frame from base 1. The meaning of the sample's time point label: baseline before first vaccination. The vaccinee samples were drawn from two UK trials, COV001 and COV002, one of which was a single-blind randomized controlled phase 2/3 trial testing AZD1222 (ChAdOx1 nCoV-19) in healthy adults. For TCRbeta chain sequencing, PBMC samples from trial participants were taken at day 0 and at day 28 after the second dose. The CDR3 regions of human TCRbeta chains were analyzed by immunosequencing. The study's own analysis went as follows. TCRs in the repertoires were matched against a reference library of SARS-CoV-2-specific TCRs that had been generated with the MIRA antigen-specificity platform. Breadth was defined as the fraction of unique TCRs that were SARS-CoV-2-associated, and depth was defined as the fraction of total T cells that were SARS-CoV-2-associated. Using the MIRA data, every spike-specific TCR was mapped to the spike region that the TCR reacted to and assigned to either a CD4 or a CD8 class. Log10-transformed breadth and depth values were compared by one-way ANOVA with Sidak's multiple comparisons tests. In TCRdb, the immuneACCESS table is reduced to in-frame sequences with V and J assigned. These tables do not hold every clone; where another copy was compared, an unresolved V gene accounts for under half, and the others remain unexplained. V and J calls and clone size are copied from that table; D and trimming were computed from the DNA. The sample table lists some 140,000 clones, around nine tenths of them with a count of one. The ten largest clonotypes hold about 5.9% of the sample.

In the case of this clone: Its antigen target is currently unknown. Per-base qualities were not stored, and no clone one base away is much larger.

This clonotype was sampled from an adult in good health. The material sequenced was peripheral blood, taken on day 0 of AZD1222 vaccination. The chain joins TRBV30 to TRBJ2-7; the D gene is not confidently resolved. The sequence in DNA is TGTGCCTGGAGTGGCCCTCTCGTGCAGTACTTC. It codes for CAWSGPLVQYF.